These T cell receptor beta chains were read from a single sample in a study of T cells in Graves' hyperthyroidism and ophthalmopathy. MiXCR, run by TCRdb on the multiplex PCR reads, gives a single entry per CDR3 protein. Among 350,000 to 500,000 distinct CDR3 sequences, 12% to 15% were seen once, and the ten largest hold 5% to 6%. Sequencing was done on a sample of blood. Receptors were obtained from a woman between 18 and 29 years old with Graves' hyperthyroidism. Both conserved end residues are part of each CDR3. Each record gives: CDR3 protein, CDR3 DNA, V gene, D gene, J gene, clone size. D genes are given only for firm matches. Clone size is given for some rows only: seen once, a few or many times, or a class if the clone is expanded.

CASSSLGDSVARAFF TGTGCCAGCTCATCCTTGGGGGACAGCGTGGCGAGGGCTTTCTTT TRBV18 TRBD1 TRBJ1-1 many
CASSYSSVFLREGYNEQFF TGTGCCAGCAGTTACTCTAGTGTTTTTTTGCGGGAGGGCTACAATGAGCAGTTCTTC TRBV6-2/TRBV6-3 TRBD2 TRBJ2-1 few
CASSLTSASYEQYF TGTGCCAGCAGCTTAACTAGCGCCTCCTACGAGCAGTACTTC TRBV7-9 TRBD2 TRBJ2-7 .
CASSLLPSRIRDYEQYF TGTGCCAGCAGCTTACTCCCTAGCCGTATTAGGGATTACGAGCAGTACTTC TRBV7-2 . TRBJ2-7 many
CASKEWSGNTIYF TGTGCCAGCAAAGAGTGGTCTGGAAACACCATATATTTT TRBV27 . TRBJ1-3 many
CSARDLNYQGYHEQFF TGCAGTGCTAGAGACTTAAACTATCAGGGGTATCATGAGCAGTTCTTC TRBV20-1 . TRBJ2-1 .
CASSPLASDTGANVLTF TGTGCCAGCTCACCACTGGCGTCAGACACTGGGGCCAACGTCCTGACTTTC TRBV18 . TRBJ2-6 .
CASSALAGGRSSYNEQFF TGTGCCAGCAGTGCTCTAGCGGGAGGGAGGAGCTCCTACAATGAGCAGTTCTTC TRBV6-1 TRBD2 TRBJ2-1 many
CASSLRQGAGNSPLHF TGTGCCAGCAGTCTAAGACAGGGGGCCGGTAATTCACCCCTCCACTTT TRBV28 TRBD1 TRBJ1-6 few
CASTLGGKWETQYF TGTGCCAGCACCCTCGGTGGGAAGTGGGAGACCCAGTACTTC TRBV12-3/TRBV12-4 . TRBJ2-5 many
CASSQESLAEHSYEQYF TGCGCCAGCAGCCAAGAATCTCTAGCGGAACACTCCTACGAGCAGTACTTC TRBV4-1 TRBD2 TRBJ2-7 .
CASTPGGSQPQHF TGTGCCAGTACCCCCGGGGGGAGTCAGCCCCAGCATTTT TRBV19 . TRBJ1-5 .
CAWSVRRGNQPQHF TGTGCCTGGAGTGTACGGCGGGGCAATCAGCCCCAGCATTTT TRBV30 . TRBJ1-5 many
CASSAGTEATEAFF TGCGCCAGCAGCGCCGGGACAGAGGCCACTGAAGCTTTCTTT TRBV5-1 TRBD1 TRBJ1-1 many
CSARAGLAGPKYGNEQFF TGCAGTGCTAGAGCGGGACTAGCGGGACCAAAATACGGAAATGAGCAGTTCTTC TRBV20-1 TRBD2 TRBJ2-1 many
CASSQDAVNTEAFF TGTGCCAGCAGCCAAGATGCAGTGAACACTGAAGCTTTCTTT TRBV3-1 . TRBJ1-1 many
CASSQDRGFGIQYF TGCGCCAGCAGCCAAGACAGGGGTTTCGGCATTCAGTACTTC TRBV4-3 . TRBJ2-4 few